Included here is one TCR beta chain sequence, with context. These data belong to a study of blood T cell repertoires in COVID-19. Study-level information: Spain, Italy and the United States supplied samples that represented acute and convalescent COVID-19. Nucleic acid was either cDNA or gDNA, and it came from T cells, B-cell-depleted T cells, or PBMCs.

In the study's own analysis: Amplification of reference gene primers was used by the study to estimate nucleated cell counts. Measured with immunoSEQ multiplex PCR; TCRdb has only the in-frame clones, and not every one. V, J and clone size are those of that table, while D and trimming were read from the DNA. The data hold some 180,000 clones, with just under 80% observed a single time. The V end lost 0 bases, the J end lost 6 bases, and 12 bases lay between the germline ends. Germline CDR1 is LGHNA and CDR2 is YSLEER. There are 15 residues in the CDR3. The sequence was collected from a woman of 80 years or more with active or convalescent COVID-19. The sample was peripheral blood. The J gene is TRBJ2-4, the V gene TRBV4-3; no clear D gene. The DNA of the CDR3 is TGCGCCAGCAGCCAAGATTCAGTAATTGGAAACATTCAGTACTTC. It codes for CASSQDSVIGNIQYF.